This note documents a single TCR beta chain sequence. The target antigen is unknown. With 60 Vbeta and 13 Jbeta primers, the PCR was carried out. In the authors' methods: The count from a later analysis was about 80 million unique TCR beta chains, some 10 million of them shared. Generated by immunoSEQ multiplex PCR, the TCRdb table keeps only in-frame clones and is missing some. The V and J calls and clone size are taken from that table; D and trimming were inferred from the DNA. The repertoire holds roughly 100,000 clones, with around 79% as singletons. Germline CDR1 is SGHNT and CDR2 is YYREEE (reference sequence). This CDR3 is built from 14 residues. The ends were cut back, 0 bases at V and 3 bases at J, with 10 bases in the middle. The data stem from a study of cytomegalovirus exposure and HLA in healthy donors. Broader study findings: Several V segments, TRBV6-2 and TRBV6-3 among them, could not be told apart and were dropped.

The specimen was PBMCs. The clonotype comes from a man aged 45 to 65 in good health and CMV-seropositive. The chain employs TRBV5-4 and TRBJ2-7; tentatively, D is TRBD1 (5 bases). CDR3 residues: CASSLVGRDYEQYF. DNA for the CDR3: TGTGCCAGCAGCTTGGTAGGCAGGGACTACGAGCAGTACTTC. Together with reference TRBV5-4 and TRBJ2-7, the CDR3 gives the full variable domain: ETGVTQSPTHLIKTRGQQVTLRCSSQSGHNTVSWYQQALGQGPQFIFQYYREEENGRGNFPPRFSGLQFPNYSSELNVNALELDDSALYLCASSLVGRDYEQYFGPGTRLTVT.